The entry below describes one TCR beta chain. Sequencing was performed with immunoSEQ multiplex PCR; in TCRdb, only in-frame clones are kept and a portion is missing. The sample shows about 180,000 clones, 80% to 90% of them seen only once. The data are from a study of blood T cell repertoires in COVID-19. The wider study: The United States, Italy and Spain supplied acute and convalescent COVID-19 samples. In each case, the material was cDNA or gDNA derived from T cells, B-cell-depleted T cells, or PBMCs.

This CDR3 has 13 amino acids. Germline V gene data show CDR1 as SGHNT and CDR2 as YYREEE (reference sequence). Trimming cost V 1 base and J 1 base, with 5 bases left between them. Sequenced sample: peripheral blood. This TCR was sampled from a man younger than 30 who had recovered from COVID-19. This chain joins TRBV5-4 and TRBJ2-5; no clear D gene. The CDR3 DNA reads as TGTGCCAGCAGCTTGTATCTCCAAGAGACCCAGTACTTC. Translating it yields CASSLYLQETQYF.